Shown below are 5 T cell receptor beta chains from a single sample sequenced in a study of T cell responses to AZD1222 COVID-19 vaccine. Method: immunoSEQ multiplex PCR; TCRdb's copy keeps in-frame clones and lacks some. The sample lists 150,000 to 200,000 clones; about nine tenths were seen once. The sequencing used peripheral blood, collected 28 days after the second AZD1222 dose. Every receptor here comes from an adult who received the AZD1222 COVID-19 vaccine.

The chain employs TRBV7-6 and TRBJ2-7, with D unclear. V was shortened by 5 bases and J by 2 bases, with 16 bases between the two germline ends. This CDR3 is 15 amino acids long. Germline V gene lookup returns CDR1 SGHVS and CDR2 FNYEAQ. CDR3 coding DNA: TGTGCCAGCAGCCCCAGTCGGCTTCTCCCCTACGAGCAGTACTTC. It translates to CASSPSRLLPYEQYF.

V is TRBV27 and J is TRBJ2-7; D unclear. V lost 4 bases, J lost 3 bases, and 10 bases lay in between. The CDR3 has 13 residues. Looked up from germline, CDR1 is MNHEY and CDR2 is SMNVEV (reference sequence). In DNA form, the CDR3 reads TGTGCCAGCAGTTCCCTCGGGCGCTACGAGCAGTACTTC. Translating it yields CASSSLGRYEQYF.

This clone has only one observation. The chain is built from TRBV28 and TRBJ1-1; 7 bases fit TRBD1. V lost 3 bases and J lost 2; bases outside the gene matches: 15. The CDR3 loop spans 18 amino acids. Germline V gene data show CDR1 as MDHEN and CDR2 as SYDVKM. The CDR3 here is CASSFTRQGTAINTEAFF. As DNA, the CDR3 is TGTGCCAGCAGTTTTACCCGGCAGGGGACAGCGATCAACACTGAAGCTTTCTTT. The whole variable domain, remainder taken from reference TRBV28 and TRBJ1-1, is DVKVTQSSRYLVKRTGEKVFLECVQDMDHENMFWYRQDPGLGLRLIYFSYDVKMKEKGDIPEGYSVSREKKERFSLILESASTNQTSMYLCASSFTRQGTAINTEAFFGQGTRLTVV.

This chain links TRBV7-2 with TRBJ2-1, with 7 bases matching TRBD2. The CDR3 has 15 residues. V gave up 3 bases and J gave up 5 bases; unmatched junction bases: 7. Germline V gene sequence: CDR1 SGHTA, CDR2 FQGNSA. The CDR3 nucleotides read TGTGCCAGCAGCTTGGGAGCGGGATGGGACAATGAGCAGTTCTTC. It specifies CASSLGAGWDNEQFF.

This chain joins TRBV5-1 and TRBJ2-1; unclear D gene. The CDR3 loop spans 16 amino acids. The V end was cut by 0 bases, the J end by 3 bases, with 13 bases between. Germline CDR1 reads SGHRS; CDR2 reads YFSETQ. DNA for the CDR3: TGCGCCAGCAGCTTGGGGGTTCAGGTACTCTACAATGAGCAGTTCTTC. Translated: CASSLGVQVLYNEQFF.